This T cell receptor (beta chain) was profiled in a study of blood T cell repertoires in COVID-19. About the research overall: COVID-19 samples, acute and convalescent, were from the United States, Italy and Spain. Sample material is recorded as cDNA or gDNA derived from T cells, B-cell-depleted T cells, or PBMCs.

Per the authors' pipeline: Cell counts per sample came from amplifying reference gene primers. Repertoires were generated with immunoSEQ multiplex PCR, while TCRdb's copy carries only in-frame clones and drops some. V, J and clone size are taken as reported in that table, and D and trimming were inferred from the DNA itself. This table has roughly 230,000 clones, about 82% appearing once. The CDR3 is made up of 15 amino acids. Germline loops: CDR1 KGHSH, CDR2 LQKENI. V dropped 3 bases and J dropped 5; count of bases not matched to a gene: 6. Seattle cases were enrolled at active infection and followed longitudinally.

The sequencing input was peripheral blood. This receptor was taken from a man aged 45-65 years with COVID-19, enrolled during active disease. This rearrangement joins TRBV18 to TRBJ2-2; 7 bases match TRBD2. This CDR3 reads CASSPVAGETGELFF. In DNA form, the CDR3 reads TGTGCCAGCTCACCGGTGGCGGGGGAGACCGGGGAGCTGTTTTTT.